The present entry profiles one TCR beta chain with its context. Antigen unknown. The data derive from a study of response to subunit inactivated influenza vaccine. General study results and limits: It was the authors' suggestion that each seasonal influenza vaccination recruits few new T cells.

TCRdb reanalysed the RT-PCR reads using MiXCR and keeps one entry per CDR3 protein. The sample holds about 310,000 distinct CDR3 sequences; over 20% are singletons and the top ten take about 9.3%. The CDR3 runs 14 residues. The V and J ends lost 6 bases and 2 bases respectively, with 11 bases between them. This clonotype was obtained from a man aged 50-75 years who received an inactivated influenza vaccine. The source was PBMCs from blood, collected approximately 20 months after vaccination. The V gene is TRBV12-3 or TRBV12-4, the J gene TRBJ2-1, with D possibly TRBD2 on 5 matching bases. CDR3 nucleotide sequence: TGTGCCAGCAGCAAAACCGGGGCCTACAATGAGCAGTTCTTC. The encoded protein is CASSKTGAYNEQFF.